The 9 T cell receptor beta chains below all came from one sample that was sequenced in a study of T cells in Graves' hyperthyroidism and ophthalmopathy. TCR beta CDR3 regions were amplified from RNA. The TCR CDR3 first-round RT-PCR relied on the HTBI primer set. TCRdb independently ran MiXCR on the multiplex PCR reads; one entry per CDR3 protein. The sample carries some 760,000 distinct CDR3 sequences, around 15% recorded once. Sequencing used blood. These receptors all come from a woman younger than 35 with Graves' hyperthyroidism.

This clonotype came up many times. The chain joins TRBV18 to TRBJ1-4; D not resolved. Germline CDR1 is KGHSH and CDR2 is LQKENI. The CDR3 consists of 14 residues. The germline V and J ends were trimmed by 3 bases and 4 bases, with 9 bases remaining between them. The DNA for the CDR3 is TGTGCCAGCTCACCCGGGAAGGGTAATGAAAAACTGTTTTTT. This translates into CASSPGKGNEKLFF.

The table lists this clonotype with many counts. The chain couples TRBV6-1 to TRBJ1-1; D not resolved. Trimming shortened V by 6 bases and J by 0 bases, and 8 bases separated the two germline ends. The CDR3 consists of 13 residues. Per germline, CDR1 MNHNS and CDR2 SASEGT. The CDR3 DNA sequence: TGTGCCAGCAGAACACGAATGAACACTGAAGCTTTCTTT. It is translated as CASRTRMNTEAFF.

Only a few counts were recorded for this clonotype. The chain employs TRBV5-4 and TRBJ2-3; D is possibly TRBD2 (5 bases). V lost 0 bases to trimming and J lost 5 bases, with 19 bases between them. This CDR3 is 17 amino acids long. Germline CDR1 is SGHNT and CDR2 is YYREEE (reference sequence). The CDR3 sequence is CASSLDISRVGKDTQYF. The DNA for the CDR3 is TGTGCCAGCAGCTTGGATATATCGCGGGTCGGCAAAGATACGCAGTATTTT.

In its sample, this clonotype was seen many times. V is TRBV30 and J is TRBJ1-4; D may be TRBD1 (5 bases). This CDR3 region has 11 residues. With 3 bases removed from V and 11 bases from J, the gap between germline ends came to 10 bases. Germline V gene sequence: CDR1 GTSNPN, CDR2 SVGIG (reference sequence). The CDR3 bases are TGTGCCTGGAGAAGGGCAGGGAAACTGTTTTTT. Residues: CAWRRAGKLFF.

This clonotype was observed many times. The chain uses TRBV27 and TRBJ1-2, with TRBD1 as a possible D gene (5 bases). This CDR3 is 14 amino acids long. Trimming stripped 6 bases from V and 0 bases from J, with 11 bases between. Germline values: CDR1 MNHEY, CDR2 SMNVEV (reference sequence). The CDR3 sequence is CASRRDGTNYGYTF. The CDR3 nucleotides read TGTGCCAGCAGGAGGGACGGGACTAACTATGGCTACACCTTC.

The rearrangement links TRBV9 to TRBJ1-2; D call uncertain. The CDR3 is made up of 17 amino acids. The V gene lost 0 bases and the J gene lost 5 bases, with 20 bases spanning the gap. CDR1 and CDR2 (germline): SGDLS, YYNGEE. CDR3 nucleotides: TGTGCCAGCAGCGTAGCGGGGAGAGGCCCCGAGGAGTATGGCTACACCTTC. Protein sequence: CASSVAGRGPEEYGYTF. Complete variable domain (other parts from reference TRBV9 and TRBJ1-2): DSGVTQTPKHLITATGQRVTLRCSPRSGDLSVYWYQQSLDQGLQFLIQYYNGEERAKGNILERFSAQQFPDLHSELNLSSLELGDSALYFCASSVAGRGPEEYGYTFGSGTRLTVV.

This clonotype appeared many times. V usage is TRBV30 and J usage is TRBJ1-1, with D uncertain. Trimming pared 0 bases from V and 4 bases from J, leaving 9 bases between. The V gene's germline CDR1 is GTSNPN and CDR2 SVGIG (reference sequence). CDR3 length equals 13 residues. The CDR3 spells CAWSVGKLTEAFF. In DNA, the CDR3 is TGTGCCTGGAGTGTAGGCAAGCTCACTGAAGCTTTCTTT.

The table lists this clonotype with a few counts. This sequence joins TRBV4-2 and TRBJ1-1, with D perhaps matching TRBD1 (5 bases). The germline CDR1 and CDR2 sequences are LGHNA and YNFKEQ. The CDR3 loop spans 16 amino acids. The V gene lost 0 bases and the J gene lost 5 bases, with 16 bases spanning the gap. The DNA of the CDR3 is TGTGCCAGCAGCCAAGATCAAGGGGCAGTGGGAACTGAAGCTTTCTTT. It encodes CASSQDQGAVGTEAFF.

This clonotype was seen more than once but under ten times. J is TRBJ2-1 and V is TRBV7-2, with 12 nucleotides matching TRBD2. CDR1 SGHTA and CDR2 FQGNSA come from the germline V gene. J lost 7 bases, V lost 5 bases, and 12 bases had no gene match. This CDR3 is 17 amino acids long. The CDR3 DNA is TGTGCCAGCAGCACTAGCCGCGGGCTAGCGGGAGGGAATGAGCAGTTCTTC. Its protein is CASSTSRGLAGGNEQFF.